Sequencing of this T cell receptor beta chain was carried out in a study of cytomegalovirus exposure and HLA in healthy donors. As for the study in general: The approximately 130 validation repertoires and the approximately 700 first-cohort repertoires shared a platform, a later analysis reported. Regarding the study as a whole: Most TCR sequences proved rare, with some public TCRs found in many donors. The CMV antigen specificity of a few CMV-associated chains was confirmed through in vitro analysis. Subsequent analysis showed first-cohort TCR clusters tending to co-occur in about 110 validation repertoires.

The CDR3 contains 17 residues. The V gene's germline CDR1 is MGHDK and CDR2 SYGVNS. J was trimmed by 10 bases and V by 3 bases; bases with no gene match: 17. Remarks on this clone: Its matching antigen is unknown.

Measured with immunoSEQ multiplex PCR; TCRdb has only the in-frame clones, and not every one. The sample yields 110,000 to 150,000 clones, about 94% seen once. The sequence was obtained from a man aged 18 to 30 in good health and CMV-seropositive. The V and J genes are TRBV25-1 and TRBJ1-4; 7 nucleotides match TRBD1. The sequenced sample consisted of PBMCs. CDR3 bases: TGTGCCAGCAGTGAGATTGTGGATTGGGACAGCGAGGGAAAACTGTTTTTT. Translating gives CASSEIVDWDSEGKLFF. The variable domain in full, completed from reference TRBV25-1 and TRBJ1-4, reads EADIYQTPRYLVIGTGKKITLECSQTMGHDKMYWYQQDPGMELHLIHYSYGVNSTEKGDLSSESTVSRIRTEHFPLTLESARPSHTSQYLCASSEIVDWDSEGKLFFGSGTQLSVL.